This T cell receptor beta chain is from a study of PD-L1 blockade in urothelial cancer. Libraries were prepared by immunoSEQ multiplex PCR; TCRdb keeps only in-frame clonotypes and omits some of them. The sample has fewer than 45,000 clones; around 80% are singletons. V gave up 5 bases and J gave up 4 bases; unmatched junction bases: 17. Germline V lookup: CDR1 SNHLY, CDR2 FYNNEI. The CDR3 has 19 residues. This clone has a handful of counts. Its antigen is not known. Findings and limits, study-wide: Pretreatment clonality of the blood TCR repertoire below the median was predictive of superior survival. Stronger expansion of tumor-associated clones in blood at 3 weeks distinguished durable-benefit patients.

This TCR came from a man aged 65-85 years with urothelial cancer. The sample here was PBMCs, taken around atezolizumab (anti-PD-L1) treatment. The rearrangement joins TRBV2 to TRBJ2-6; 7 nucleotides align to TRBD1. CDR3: CASSPYLRQGAGGANVLTF. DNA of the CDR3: TGTGCCAGCAGTCCATACCTACGACAGGGCGCTGGAGGGGCCAACGTCCTGACTTTC.